The TCR beta chain described here comes from a study of cytomegalovirus exposure and HLA in healthy donors. This CDR3 comprises 15 residues. Germline-derived CDR1 and CDR2 are SGHDT and YYEEEE. V was trimmed by 0 bases and J by 0 bases, leaving 8 bases between them. Regarding this clone: What it binds is unknown.

Study findings and constraints: Both high specificity and high sensitivity reportedly marked the classifier's diagnosis of cytomegalovirus status. Immune exposure data for these donors was limited to CMV serostatus.

PCR used 60 Vbeta primers and 13 Jbeta primers. Assay used: immunoSEQ multiplex PCR; TCRdb lists only in-frame clones, some missing. This sample has around 280,000 clones, with roughly 89% found just once. The TCR originated in a young woman in good health and CMV-seronegative. The rearrangement uses TRBV5-6 and TRBJ2-3; no clear D gene. Sequenced sample: PBMCs. CDR3 sequence reads: CASSLVTHSTDTQYF. CDR3 coding DNA: TGTGCCAGCAGCTTGGTTACTCACAGCACAGATACGCAGTATTTT.